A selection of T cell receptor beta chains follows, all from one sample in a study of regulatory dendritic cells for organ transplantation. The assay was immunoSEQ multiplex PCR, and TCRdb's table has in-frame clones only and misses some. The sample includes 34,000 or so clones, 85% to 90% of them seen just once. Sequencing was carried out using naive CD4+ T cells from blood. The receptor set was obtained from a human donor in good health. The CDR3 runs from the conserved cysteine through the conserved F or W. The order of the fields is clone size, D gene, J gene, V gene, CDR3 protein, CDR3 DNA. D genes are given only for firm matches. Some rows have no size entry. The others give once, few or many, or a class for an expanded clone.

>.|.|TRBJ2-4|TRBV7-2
CASSQGGRGKNIQYF
TGTGCCAGCAGCCAGGGGGGACGAGGCAAAAACATTCAGTACTTC
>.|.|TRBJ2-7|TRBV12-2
CASPHEQYF
TGTGCAAGTCCCCACGAGCAGTACTTC
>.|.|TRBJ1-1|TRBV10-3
CAISESGGSNTEAFF
TGTGCCATCAGTGAGTCGGGCGGATCGAACACTGAAGCTTTCTTT
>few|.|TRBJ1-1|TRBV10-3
CAISDQGRIGAFF
TGTGCCATCAGTGACCAGGGCCGGATCGGAGCTTTCTTT
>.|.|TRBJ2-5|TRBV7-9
CASSLARWAGPQETQYF
TGTGCCAGCAGCTTAGCGCGGTGGGCGGGGCCACAAGAGACCCAGTACTTC
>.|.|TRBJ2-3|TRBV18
CASSPLRTPDTQYF
TGTGCCAGCTCACCACTGAGGACCCCAGATACGCAGTATTTT
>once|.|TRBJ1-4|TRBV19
CASMKGVNEKLFF
TGTGCCAGTATGAAGGGAGTTAATGAAAAACTGTTTTTT
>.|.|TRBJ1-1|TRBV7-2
CASSQGRGGTEAFF
TGTGCCAGCAGCCAGGGCCGTGGGGGGACTGAAGCTTTCTTT
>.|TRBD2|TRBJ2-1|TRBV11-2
CASSALSGSSYNEQFF
TGTGCCAGCAGCGCCCTAAGCGGGAGCTCCTACAATGAGCAGTTCTTC
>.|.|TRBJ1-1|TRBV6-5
CASSYSGAYYTEAFF
TGTGCCAGCAGTTACTCAGGGGCCTATTACACTGAAGCTTTCTTT
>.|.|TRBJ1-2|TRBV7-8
CASSFESSGGGYTF
TGTGCCAGCAGCTTCGAGAGCAGTGGGGGAGGCTACACCTTC
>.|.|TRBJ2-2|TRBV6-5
CASRPPGVRTGELFF
TGTGCCAGCAGGCCCCCAGGGGTCAGGACCGGGGAGCTGTTTTTT
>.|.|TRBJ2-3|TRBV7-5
CANRADTDTQYF
TGTGCCAATAGAGCGGACACAGATACGCAGTATTTT
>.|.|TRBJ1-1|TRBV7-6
CASSFTPMGSTKTEAFF
TGTGCCAGCAGTTTTACCCCGATGGGGTCGACTAAGACTGAAGCTTTCTTT
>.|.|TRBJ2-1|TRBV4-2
CASSQGFIEFF
TGTGCCAGCAGCCAAGGGTTTATCGAGTTCTTC
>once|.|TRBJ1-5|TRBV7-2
CASSLGGGGVRRQPQHF
TGTGCCAGCAGCTTAGGTGGAGGGGGAGTCAGGCGTCAGCCCCAGCATTTT
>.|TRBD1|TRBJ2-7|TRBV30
CASSNRGYEQYF
TGTGCCTCGTCAAACAGGGGCTACGAGCAGTACTTC